These 3 T cell receptor beta chains were sequenced from one sample in a study of vaccination and CD4 T cells after COVID-19 (dated by TCRdb to between 2021 and 2022). What these receptors recognize is not known. Libraries were prepared through PCR. The run used an Illumina iSeq 100. DNA from cultured CD4+ T cells underwent TCR sequencing with the Oncomine TCR Beta short-read assay at the Johns Hopkins FTIC core. TCRdb cleaned the public reads at Q25 with fastp, built clones with MiXCR and kept in-frame beta chains. Rows merge per CDR3 protein into single entries with the most common DNA and genes. Recorded for this sample are roughly 3,500 distinct CDR3 sequences; around 32% of them occurred a single time. Roughly half of the sample is in the top ten clones. The treatment or condition label here, explained by the study, means: roughly 10-day PBMC culture with coronavirus spike peptide pools or control peptides (ViraFEST assay).

The sequencing input was CD4+ T cells from blood, cultured in vitro. The receptors shown here come from a human donor who had recovered from COVID-19.

The chain links TRBV6-1 to TRBJ2-1; weak D call: TRBD2 (6 bases). CDR1 and CDR2 from the germline V gene are MNHNS and SASEGT. The ends were cut back, 6 bases at V and 5 bases at J, with 8 bases in the middle. The CDR3 runs 12 residues. The CDR3 bases are TGTGCCAGCAGACGCGGGGACAATGAGCAGTTCTTC. Encoded protein: CASRRGDNEQFF.

This clonotype is large within its sample. This rearrangement joins TRBV20-1 to TRBJ1-5; a possible D gene is TRBD1 (5 bases). The germline V gene has CDR1 DFQATT and CDR2 SNEGSKA (reference sequence). The CDR3 contains 12 residues. With 6 bases removed from V and 4 bases from J, the gap between germline ends came to 10 bases. The DNA for the CDR3 is TGCAGTGCCACGCCAGGGAATCAGCCCCAGCATTTT. Protein sequence: CSATPGNQPQHF.

This clonotype was picked up a small number of times. The J gene is TRBJ2-1, the V gene TRBV30; D is possibly TRBD1 or TRBD2 (6 bases each). V was shortened by 0 bases and J by 9 bases, with 15 bases between the two germline ends. From germline, CDR1 is GTSNPN and CDR2 SVGIG (reference sequence). This CDR3 comprises 14 residues. Here the CDR3 DNA reads TGTGCCTGGAGTGTACTGAGGGGGGTCGTTGAGCAGTTCTTC. Its protein product is CAWSVLRGVVEQFF.